The next 11 T cell receptor beta chains were all read from a single sample in a study of T cell clusters in autoimmune cytopenias. One tube held mixed TRB-A and TRB-B primer pools for touch-down PCR. TCRdb reprocessed the multiplex PCR reads, with one entry per CDR3 protein and no DNA. The sample includes thousands of distinct CDR3 sequences. TRB was amplified from 250 ng of peripheral blood genomic DNA per sample. The data were also submitted as part of a second study, on T cell repertoires in aging, cancer and after chemotherapy.

The sequencing sample was made of peripheral blood. These receptors were obtained from a human donor in good health.

This clonotype registers medium-sized by frequency. The CDR3 here is CATSREGFTDTQYF. The chain uses TRBV15 and TRBJ2-3. The CDR3 runs to 14 residues. CDR1 and CDR2 (germline): LNHNV, YYDKDF (reference sequence).

This clonotype is called medium-sized (0.01 to 0.1%) based on its frequency. The chain couples TRBV19 to TRBJ1-4; the TCRdb D gene call, TRBD1, has no DNA to confirm it. The CDR3 spans 13 residues. CDR1 and CDR2 (germline): LNHDA, SQIVND (reference sequence). Here the CDR3 reads CASQDREVEKLFF.

The chain is built from TRBV6-6 and TRBJ2-1. The germline gives CDR1 MNHNY, CDR2 SVGAGI (reference sequence). The length of the CDR3 is 15 residues. The CDR3 sequence is CASSYRGIPYNEQFF.

This clonotype is medium-sized by frequency. The rearrangement uses TRBV19 and TRBJ1-1; with no DNA, the TCRdb D assignment of TRBD1 cannot be verified. This CDR3 contains 15 residues. Germline V gene data show CDR1 as LNHDA and CDR2 as SQIVND (reference sequence). The CDR3 spells CASSISPGANTEAFF.

The rearrangement links TRBV7-9 to TRBJ2-7; TCRdb designates TRBD2, a call that cannot be tested without DNA. Germline CDR1 reads SEHNR; CDR2 reads FQNEAQ (reference sequence). The CDR3 has 15 amino acids. The CDR3 sequence: CASSLGRGLAVEQYF.

CDR3 sequence: CASSSRGPRAGELFF. The genes are TRBV14 and TRBJ2-2; the D call of TRBD1 rests on TCRdb alone, since no DNA is present to check it. There are 15 residues in the CDR3. The germline CDR1 and CDR2 sequences are SGHDN and FVKESK.

The rearrangement joins TRBV7-2 to TRBJ2-3. The CDR3 spans 16 residues. The germline CDR1 and CDR2 sequences are SGHTA and FQGNSA. This chain's CDR3 is CASSAGTSGGTDTQYF.

This clonotype is identified as medium-sized from frequency. The J gene is TRBJ2-7, the V gene TRBV11-1. This CDR3 contains 13 residues. Germline CDR1 is SGHAT and CDR2 is FQDESV (reference sequence). The chain's CDR3 is CASSPDSSYEQYF.

In terms of frequency, this clonotype is medium-sized. This chain uses TRBV12-3 or TRBV12-4 with TRBJ1-6; there is no DNA to check the TCRdb D call of TRBD1. The CDR3 has 12 residues. CDR3 sequence: CASSLRGSPLHF.

J is TRBJ2-7 and V is TRBV6-5; TCRdb calls TRBD1, which cannot be checked without DNA. Germline lookup yields CDR1 MNHEY and CDR2 SVGAGI. The CDR3 sequence is 15 residues long. CDR3 protein: CASSHTRDRGHEQYF.

The chain joins TRBV29-1 to TRBJ2-6; TCRdb indicates TRBD1, and absent DNA this call remains unverified. The CDR3 loop spans 16 amino acids. Germline-derived CDR1 and CDR2 are SQVTM and ANQGSEA. CDR3 in amino acids: CSTWGGRQDGANVLTF.